This T cell receptor beta chain was identified during a study of molecular identifiers for immune sequencing clone quantification. TCRdb analysed the PCR reads with MiXCR anew, one entry per CDR3 protein. This sample has over 600,000 distinct CDR3 sequences, with about 20% found just once. This clonotype has at least ten counts. CDR1 is KGHDR, CDR2 SFDVKD, per germline. Between the trimmed V and J ends, which lost 6 bases and 8 bases, there was a span of 13 bases. The CDR3 is made up of 13 amino acids. The J gene is TRBJ2-1, the V gene TRBV24-1; D is possibly TRBD1 (5 bases). The origin of this receptor is a human donor in good health. Some libraries in this study had Jurkat cell RNA spiked in. The sequencing input was naive CD8+ T cells from blood, with Jurkat cell RNA spiked in. The subset: FACS-sorted CD8+CD4-CCR7+CD45RA+ naive T cells. The CDR3 bases are TGTGCCACCAGTTGGCAGGGCGGCGATGAGCAGTTCTTC. Translating it yields CATSWQGGDEQFF.